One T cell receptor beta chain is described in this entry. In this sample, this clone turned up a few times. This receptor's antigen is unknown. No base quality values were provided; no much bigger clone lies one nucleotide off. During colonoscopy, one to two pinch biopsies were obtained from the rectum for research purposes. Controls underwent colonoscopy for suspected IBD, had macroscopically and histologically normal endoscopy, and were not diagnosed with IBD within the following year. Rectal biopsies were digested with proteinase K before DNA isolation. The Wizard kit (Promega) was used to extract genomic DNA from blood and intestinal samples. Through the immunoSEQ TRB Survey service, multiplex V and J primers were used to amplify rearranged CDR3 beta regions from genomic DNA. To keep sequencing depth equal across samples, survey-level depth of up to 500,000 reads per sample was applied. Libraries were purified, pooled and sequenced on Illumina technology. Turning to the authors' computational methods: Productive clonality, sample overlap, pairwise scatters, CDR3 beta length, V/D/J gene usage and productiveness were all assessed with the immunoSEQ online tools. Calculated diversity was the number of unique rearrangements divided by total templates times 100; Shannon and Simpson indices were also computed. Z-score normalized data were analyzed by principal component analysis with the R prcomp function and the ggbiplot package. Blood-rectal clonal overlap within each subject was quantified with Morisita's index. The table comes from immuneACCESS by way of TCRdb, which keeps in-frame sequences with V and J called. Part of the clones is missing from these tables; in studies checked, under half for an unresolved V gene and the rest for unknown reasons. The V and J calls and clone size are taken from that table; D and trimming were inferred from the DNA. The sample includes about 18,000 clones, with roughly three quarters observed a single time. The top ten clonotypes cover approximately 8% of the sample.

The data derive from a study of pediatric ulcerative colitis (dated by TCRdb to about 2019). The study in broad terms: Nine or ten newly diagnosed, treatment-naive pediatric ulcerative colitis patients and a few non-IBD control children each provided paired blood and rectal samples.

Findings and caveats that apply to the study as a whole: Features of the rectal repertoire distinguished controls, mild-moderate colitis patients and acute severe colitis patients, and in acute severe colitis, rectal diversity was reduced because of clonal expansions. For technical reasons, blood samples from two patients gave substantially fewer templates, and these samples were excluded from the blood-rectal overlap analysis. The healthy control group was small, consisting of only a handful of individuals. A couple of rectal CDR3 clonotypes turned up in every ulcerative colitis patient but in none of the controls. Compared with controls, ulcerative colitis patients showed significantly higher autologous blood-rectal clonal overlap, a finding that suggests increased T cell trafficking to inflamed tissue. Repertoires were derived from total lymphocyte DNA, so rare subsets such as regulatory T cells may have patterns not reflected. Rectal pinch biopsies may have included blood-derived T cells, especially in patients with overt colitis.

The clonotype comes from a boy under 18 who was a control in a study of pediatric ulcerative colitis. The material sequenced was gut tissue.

The sequenced DNA is TGTGCCAGTAGTCCGGGACAGGGGATGTCTGGGGCCAACGTCCTGACTTTC. Its translation is CASSPGQGMSGANVLTF. This chain is built from TRBV19 and TRBJ2-6; 10 bases in the junction line up with TRBD1. According to the germline V gene (reference sequence), CDR1 reads LNHDA and CDR2 reads SQIVND. V lost 5 bases and J lost 1 base, and the count of bases not matched to a germline gene is 5. The CDR3 starts with the cysteine, ends with the phenylalanine, and has 17 residues. Only CDR3 DNA remains: 51 bases, in frame from the first base.